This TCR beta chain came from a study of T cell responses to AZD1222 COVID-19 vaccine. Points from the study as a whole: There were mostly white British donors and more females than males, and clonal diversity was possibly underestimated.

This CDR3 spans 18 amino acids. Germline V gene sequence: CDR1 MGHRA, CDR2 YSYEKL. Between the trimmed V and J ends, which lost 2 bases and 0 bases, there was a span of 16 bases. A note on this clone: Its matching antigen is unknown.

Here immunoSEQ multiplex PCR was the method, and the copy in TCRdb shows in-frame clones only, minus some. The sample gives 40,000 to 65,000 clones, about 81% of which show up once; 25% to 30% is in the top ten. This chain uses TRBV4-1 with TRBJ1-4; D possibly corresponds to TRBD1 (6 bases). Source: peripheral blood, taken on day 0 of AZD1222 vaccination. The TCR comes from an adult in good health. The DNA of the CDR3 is TGCGCCAGCAGCCAATCGGGCAGGGGATATGCAACTAATGAAAAACTGTTTTTT. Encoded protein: CASSQSGRGYATNEKLFF.